The source of this TCR beta chain is a study of technical replicates of blood from several donors. Only in-frame clones appear in the TCRdb table, and some are missing; sequencing was by immunoSEQ multiplex PCR. The sample has 60,000 to 65,000 clones, more than 70% seen once. The CDR3 has 15 residues. The V end was cut by 6 bases, the J end by 0 bases, with 12 bases between. Germline-derived CDR1 and CDR2 are LNHDA and SQIVND (reference sequence). J is TRBJ1-5 and V is TRBV19; perhaps TRBD1 as D (5 bases). The TCR originated in a human donor in good health. Some clones in this sample may be carry-over from other donors' samples. Sequenced input: PBMCs. Written as DNA, the CDR3 is TGTGCCAGTAGGGCACTCCAGGGTAGCAATCAGCCCCAGCATTTT. The encoded protein is CASRALQGSNQPQHF.